This T cell receptor (beta chain) was found in a study of CD8 T cells in ankylosing spondylitis. TCRdb re-called the 5' RACE reads with MiXCR, one entry per CDR3 protein. The repertoire includes under 150,000 distinct CDR3 sequences, approximately 9.9% of them detected once, and 3% to 4% sits in the top ten. Germline V gene sequence: CDR1 LGHNA, CDR2 YSLEER. The CDR3 length is 15 residues. V lost 4 bases, J lost 9 bases, and 18 bases lay in between. There are a few counts of this clonotype. The chain links TRBV4-3 to TRBJ2-2, with D tentatively TRBD2 (5 bases). The clonotype was recovered from a male donor with ankylosing spondylitis or in good health (not recorded which). Source material: blood, either unsorted or a sorted T cell fraction (not recorded which). The CDR3 coding sequence is TGCGCCAGCAGCCCCGGGATCAGTCCGCGCCGGGAGCTGTTTTTT. Its protein product is CASSPGISPRRELFF.